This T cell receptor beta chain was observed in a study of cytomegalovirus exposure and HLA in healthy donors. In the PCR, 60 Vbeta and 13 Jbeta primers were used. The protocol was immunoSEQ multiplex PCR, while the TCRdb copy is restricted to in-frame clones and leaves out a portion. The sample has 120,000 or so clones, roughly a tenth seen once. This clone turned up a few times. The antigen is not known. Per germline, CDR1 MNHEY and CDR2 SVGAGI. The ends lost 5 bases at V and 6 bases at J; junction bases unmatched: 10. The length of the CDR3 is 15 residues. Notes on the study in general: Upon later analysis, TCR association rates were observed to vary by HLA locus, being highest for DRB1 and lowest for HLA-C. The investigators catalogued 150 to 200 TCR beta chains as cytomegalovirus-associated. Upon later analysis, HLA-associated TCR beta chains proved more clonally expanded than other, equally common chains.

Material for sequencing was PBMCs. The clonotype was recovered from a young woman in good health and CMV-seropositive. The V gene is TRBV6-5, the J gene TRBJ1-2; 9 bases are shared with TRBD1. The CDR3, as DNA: TGTGCCAGCAGTAAACAGGGGGCCCGCTTCCATGGCTACACCTTC. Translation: CASSKQGARFHGYTF.